This paragraph reports one T cell receptor beta chain. These data belong to a study of blood T cell repertoires in COVID-19. The CDR3 totals 14 residues. The J segment lost 7 bases and the V segment lost 0 bases, leaving 4 bases of the junction unmatched. From germline, CDR1 is SGDLS and CDR2 YYNGEE. Generated by immunoSEQ multiplex PCR, the TCRdb table keeps only in-frame clones and is missing some. This table holds almost 250,000 clones, around 84% found once. This sequence originates from a woman aged 45 to 65 who had recovered from COVID-19. The sample comprised PBMCs or T cells enriched from blood (not recorded which). The chain joins TRBV9 to TRBJ1-5, with TRBD1 matching 7 bases. The CDR3 DNA reads as TGTGCCAGCAGCGTAGAACAGGGGACCCAGCCCCAGCATTTT. Protein sequence: CASSVEQGTQPQHF. The full variable domain, in which reference TRBV9 and TRBJ1-5 provide the parts outside the CDR3, is DSGVTQTPKHLITATGQRVTLRCSPRSGDLSVYWYQQSLDQGLQFLIQYYNGEERAKGNILERFSAQQFPDLHSELNLSSLELGDSALYFCASSVEQGTQPQHFGDGTRLSIL.